This TCR beta chain was retrieved from a study of blood T cell repertoires in COVID-19. Only in-frame clones appear in the TCRdb table, and some are missing; sequencing was by immunoSEQ multiplex PCR. The repertoire includes under 300,000 clones, approximately 85% of them detected once, and more than 6.5% sits in the top ten. Participants were aged about 18 to 100 years from roughly 25 US areas. The sample comprised PBMCs or T cells enriched from blood (not recorded which). The TCR was taken from a woman in her forties or fifties who had been exposed to COVID-19.

The chain's CDR3 is CASSGQGGYNEQFF. The CDR3 coding sequence is TGTGCCAGCAGCGGACAGGGGGGCTACAATGAGCAGTTCTTC. The rearrangement links TRBV11-2 to TRBJ2-1, with 10 positions matching TRBD1. Germline V gene data show CDR1 as SGHAT and CDR2 as FQNNGV. V was clipped by 5 bases and J by 3 bases; unmatched bases: 1. This CDR3 is 14 amino acids long. Together with reference TRBV11-2 and TRBJ2-1, the CDR3 gives the full variable domain: EAGVAQSPRYKIIEKRQSVAFWCNPISGHATLYWYQQILGQGPKLLIQFQNNGVVDDSQLPKDRFSAERLKGVDSTLKIQPAKLEDSAVYLCASSGQGGYNEQFFGPGTRLTVL.